Below are 17 T cell receptor beta chains sequenced from a single sample in a study of blood T cell repertoires in COVID-19. Libraries were prepared by immunoSEQ multiplex PCR; TCRdb keeps only in-frame clonotypes and omits some of them. The data contain roughly 220,000 clones, approximately 83% of them singletons. What was sequenced was peripheral blood. These receptors were collected from a woman aged 60-75 years with acute or convalescent COVID-19.

On this clone: The sample has other DNA sequences that encode this CDR3 too. This rearrangement joins TRBV28 to TRBJ1-1; 7 positions agree with TRBD1. CDR3 length equals 13 residues. Germline V gene sequence: CDR1 MDHEN, CDR2 SYDVKM. The V gene end was trimmed by 8 bases and the J gene end by 0 bases; junction bases not matched to a gene: 3. The DNA of the CDR3 is TGTGCCAGCCGGGACAGCCTGAACACTGAAGCTTTCTTT. It yields the protein CASRDSLNTEAFF.

V and J are TRBV10-3 and TRBJ1-2; 7 nucleotides align to TRBD1. CDR1 is ENHRY and CDR2 is SYGVKD in the germline V gene. CDR3 length equals 14 residues. J gave up 7 bases and V 2 bases, and 7 bases lay outside the gene matches. The CDR3 reads CAISEADRAAGYTF. CDR3 sequence (DNA): TGTGCCATCAGTGAGGCCGACAGGGCGGCTGGCTACACCTTC.

The genes are TRBV6-5 and TRBJ1-5; D possibly corresponds to TRBD1 (5 bases). The V end lost 5 bases, the J end lost 6 bases, and 11 bases lay between the germline ends. The germline gives CDR1 MNHEY, CDR2 SVGAGI. The CDR3 runs to 13 residues. The CDR3 region is CASSTTQGQPQHF. As DNA, the CDR3 is TGTGCCAGCAGTACGACTCAGGGTCAGCCCCAGCATTTT.

This chain links TRBV30 with TRBJ2-7; 13 bases map to TRBD2. The CDR3 loop spans 15 amino acids. Trimming cost V 0 bases and J 4 bases; bases outside gene matches: 3. From germline, CDR1 is GTSNPN and CDR2 SVGIG (reference sequence). The CDR3 spells CAWSVGTSGVYEQYF. As DNA, the CDR3 is TGTGCCTGGAGTGTAGGGACTAGCGGGGTTTACGAGCAGTACTTC.

J is TRBJ2-5 and V is TRBV11-1; D ambiguous. Trimming cost V 5 bases and J 4 bases, with 11 bases left between them. Germline V gene sequence: CDR1 SGHAT, CDR2 FQDESV (reference sequence). This CDR3 comprises 13 residues. This CDR3 is CASSRTGGETQYF. The CDR3 DNA sequence: TGTGCCAGCAGCCGAACGGGTGGAGAGACCCAGTACTTC.

Only one count was recorded for this clone. The rearrangement joins TRBV4-1 to TRBJ2-7; a possible D gene is TRBD2 (5 bases). Looked up from germline, CDR1 is MGHRA and CDR2 is YSYEKL. CDR3 length equals 15 residues. V was trimmed by 0 bases and J by 2 bases, leaving 11 bases between them. CDR3 DNA sequence: TGCGCCAGCAGCCAAGACGAGGGAAGTGCCTACGAGCAGTACTTC. Protein: CASSQDEGSAYEQYF.

CDR3 amino acids: CAWRTKHYSGGLSETQYF. The DNA of the CDR3 is TGTGCCTGGAGAACTAAGCACTATAGCGGGGGGTTATCAGAGACCCAGTACTTC. The chain uses TRBV30 and TRBJ2-5, with 10 bases that match TRBD2. The germline CDR1 and CDR2 sequences are GTSNPN and SVGIG (reference sequence). The CDR3 runs to 18 residues. With 3 bases clipped from V and 4 bases from J, the junction kept 17 bases outside the gene matches.

This clone was detected only a few times. The rearrangement joins TRBV13 to TRBJ1-3; no clear D gene. The CDR3 contains 15 residues. CDR1 is PRHDT and CDR2 is FYEKMQ in the germline V gene (reference sequence). V was cut by 0 bases and J by 2 bases, with 8 bases left in between. CDR3 bases: TGTGCCAGCAGCTTAGGCTCACTCCCTGGAAACACCATATATTTT. This translates into CASSLGSLPGNTIYF.

This clone has just a few counts. J is TRBJ1-6 and V is TRBV18; TRBD1 agrees at 8 bases. The CDR3 covers 15 residues. CDR1 is KGHSH, CDR2 LQKENI, per germline. V shed 5 bases, J shed 7 bases, and the junction held 7 bases outside the gene matches. CDR3 in DNA: TGTGCCAGCTCAGACGGACAGGGACGGAATTCACCCCTCCACTTT. Protein: CASSDGQGRNSPLHF.

J is TRBJ2-3 and V is TRBV4-3; D not certain. Germline CDR1 is LGHNA and CDR2 is YSLEER. The CDR3 sequence is 15 residues long. V lost 1 base and J lost 11, with 19 bases in between. The CDR3, as DNA: TGCGCCAGCAGCCAAGTTCGTTCTTCTAGATACGGGCAGTATTTT. It is translated as CASSQVRSSRYGQYF.

This clone showed up just once. This rearrangement joins TRBV18 to TRBJ2-3, with D unresolved. Germline CDR1 reads KGHSH; CDR2 reads LQKENI. The CDR3 totals 13 residues. With 2 bases removed from V and 1 base from J, the gap between germline ends came to 4 bases. This CDR3 reads CASSPTGTDTQYF. CDR3 in DNA: TGTGCCAGCTCACCAACTGGCACAGATACGCAGTATTTT.

The genes are TRBV9 and TRBJ1-6, with 7 bases aligning to TRBD1. Per germline, CDR1 SGDLS and CDR2 YYNGEE. The CDR3 length is 11 residues. With 7 bases clipped from V and 8 bases from J, the junction kept 0 bases outside the gene matches. The CDR3 DNA reads as TGTGCCAGCGGGACAGATTCACCCCTCCACTTT. It encodes CASGTDSPLHF.

This sequence joins TRBV6-5 and TRBJ2-2, with TRBD1 matching 8 bases. V shed 2 bases, J shed 5 bases, and the junction held 7 bases outside the gene matches. The CDR3 is 16 amino acids. Germline V gives CDR1 MNHEY, CDR2 SVGAGI. The DNA for the CDR3 is TGTGCCAGCAGTTACCGGGGGACAGGATTGACCGGGGAGCTGTTTTTT. Translation: CASSYRGTGLTGELFF.

The chain has TRBV20-1 and TRBJ2-3; TRBD2 matches 9 bases. The CDR3 consists of 15 residues. CDR1 DFQATT and CDR2 SNEGSKA come from the germline V gene (reference sequence). The V gene end was trimmed by 3 bases and the J gene end by 4 bases; junction bases not matched to a gene: 8. CDR3 nucleotide sequence: TGCAGTGCTAGTAGGCGGGGGGGCATCGCAGATACGCAGTATTTT. This sequence encodes CSASRRGGIADTQYF.

The CDR3 is CASIRGPGGYTF. The CDR3 region has the DNA TGTGCCAGCATAAGGGGCCCAGGGGGCTACACCTTC. The rearrangement uses TRBV2 and TRBJ1-2, with D perhaps TRBD1 (5 bases). Between the trimmed V and J ends, which lost 7 bases and 8 bases, there was a span of 14 bases. The germline gives CDR1 SNHLY, CDR2 FYNNEI. CDR3 length: 12 residues.

V usage is TRBV19 and J usage is TRBJ2-2, with TRBD2 matching 12 bases. Germline CDR1 reads LNHDA; CDR2 reads SQIVND (reference sequence). V was clipped by 5 bases and J by 3 bases; unmatched bases: 1. The CDR3 runs to 15 residues. The chain's CDR3 is CASSGLAGYTGELFF. The DNA of the CDR3 is TGTGCCAGTAGTGGACTAGCGGGGTACACCGGGGAGCTGTTTTTT.

The gene calls are TRBV5-1 and TRBJ2-3; the D gene is possibly TRBD2 (6 bases). V was clipped by 0 bases and J by 6 bases, with 17 bases between them. The CDR3 is made up of 16 amino acids. Germline lookup yields CDR1 SGHRS and CDR2 YFSETQ. The CDR3: CASSLVRTGVLDTQYF. In DNA, the CDR3 is TGCGCCAGCAGCTTGGTACGGACGGGGGTTTTGGATACGCAGTATTTT.